These 21 T cell receptor beta chains share one sample of origin, sequenced in a study of molecular identifiers for immune sequencing clone quantification. One entry per CDR3 protein results from TCRdb running MiXCR on the PCR reads. This table holds about 40,000 distinct CDR3 sequences, approximately 22% found once. Specimen: naive CD8+ T cells from blood, with Jurkat cell RNA spiked in. Subset described: FACS-sorted CD8+CD4-CCR7+CD45RA+ naive T cells. These receptors were collected from a human donor in good health. Some libraries in this study had Jurkat cell RNA spiked in.

V is TRBV19 and J is TRBJ2-5; perhaps TRBD1 as D (6 bases). The CDR3 totals 15 residues. Trimming stripped 6 bases from V and 4 bases from J, with 18 bases between. Per germline, CDR1 LNHDA and CDR2 SQIVND (reference sequence). The CDR3: CASSQPDRYPETQYF. The CDR3 bases are TGTGCCAGTAGCCAACCCGACAGGTACCCAGAGACCCAGTACTTC.

In the case of this clonotype: This may be a read error, as it is one base from a much larger clone. The chain is built from TRBV12-3 or TRBV12-4 and TRBJ2-3; 13 nucleotides match TRBD2. CDR3 length: 17 amino acids. V lost 6 bases and J lost 0; bases outside the gene matches: 6. The CDR3 reads CASSRTSGSLSTDTQYF. The DNA for the CDR3 is TGTGCCAGCAGCCGGACTAGCGGGAGCCTTAGCACAGATACGCAGTATTTT.

This clonotype came up many times. The genes are TRBV2 and TRBJ1-1; D gene uncertain. The V end was cut by 7 bases, the J end by 0 bases, with 12 bases between. CDR3 length: 14 amino acids. CDR1 SNHLY and CDR2 FYNNEI come from the germline V gene. Written as DNA, the CDR3 is TGTGCCAGCATAGTAGCCCTAATGAACACTGAAGCTTTCTTT. Amino acids: CASIVALMNTEAFF.

This clonotype was seen ten or more times. The chain combines TRBV11-2 with TRBJ2-3; D may be TRBD2 (6 bases). This CDR3 comprises 17 residues. CDR1 is SGHAT and CDR2 is FQNNGV in the germline V gene. V was pared by 5 bases and J by 0 bases, with 18 bases between. The CDR3 DNA reads TGTGCCAGCAGCGGGCTGGGGACTCCTTTTAGCACAGATACGCAGTATTTT. Amino acid sequence: CASSGLGTPFSTDTQYF.

This clonotype was detected ten times or more. V usage is TRBV6-1 and J usage is TRBJ1-5; no definite D call. V was shortened by 1 base and J by 5 bases, with 6 bases between the two germline ends. Germline V gene sequence: CDR1 MNHNS, CDR2 SASEGT. The CDR3 is 13 amino acids. The CDR3 is CASSEVLDQPQHF. The CDR3 nucleotides read TGTGCCAGCAGTGAAGTCCTGGATCAGCCCCAGCATTTT.

This clonotype was recorded at least ten times. The CDR3 DNA sequence: TGTGCCAGCAGTTTATTAGGGCCCCGCACAGATACGCAGTATTTT. This translates into CASSLLGPRTDTQYF. This chain uses TRBV27 with TRBJ2-3, with D hard to call. Germline V gives CDR1 MNHEY, CDR2 SMNVEV (reference sequence). The CDR3 is 15 residues long. Trimming removed 1 base from V and 1 base from J, with 9 bases in between.

In this sample, this clonotype turned up many times. This sequence joins TRBV19 and TRBJ1-5, with 7 bases matching TRBD1. V trimming: 2 bases; J trimming: 3 bases; junction bases outside the gene matches: 4. Per the germline V gene, CDR1 is LNHDA and CDR2 is SQIVND (reference sequence). This CDR3 region has 15 residues. Written as DNA, the CDR3 is TGTGCCAGTAGTATACAACAGGGGTTCAATCAGCCCCAGCATTTT. This translates into CASSIQQGFNQPQHF.

This clonotype appeared a few times. Given a much more abundant clone one base away, this may be a read error. The CDR3 is CASSFYEWVTDTQYF. CDR3 coding DNA: TGTGCCAGCAGCTTTTACGAATGGGTCACAGATACGCAGTATTTT. V is TRBV5-6 and J is TRBJ2-3, with no clear D. The CDR3 is made up of 15 amino acids. Germline V lookup: CDR1 SGHDT, CDR2 YYEEEE. V dropped 2 bases and J dropped 2 bases, with 12 bases sitting between them.

The chain combines TRBV3-1 with TRBJ1-6, with a possible D match to TRBD1 (5 bases). CDR1 and CDR2 from the germline V gene are LGHDT and YNNKEL (reference sequence). Trimming took 0 bases from V and 4 from J, leaving 10 bases between them. The length of the CDR3 is 16 residues. This CDR3 is CASSQDLSGYNSPLHF. The CDR3 DNA follows: TGTGCCAGCAGCCAAGATCTGTCAGGGTATAATTCACCCCTCCACTTT.

The V and J genes are TRBV12-3 or TRBV12-4 and TRBJ2-1; 8 positions match TRBD2. The CDR3 totals 15 residues. V lost 4 bases to trimming and J lost 5 bases; unmatched junction nucleotides: 7. As DNA, the CDR3 is TGTGCCAGCAGTTCGTGGCGGGGGGTAAACAATGAGCAGTTCTTC. Protein product: CASSSWRGVNNEQFF.

The chain employs TRBV29-1 and TRBJ2-2; D gene ambiguous. Germline CDR1 and CDR2: SQVTM and ANQGSEA. V shed 4 bases and J shed 6 bases, with 9 bases lying between them. The length of the CDR3 is 12 residues. CDR3 residues: CSVADPSGELFF. DNA for the CDR3: TGCAGCGTTGCGGATCCTTCCGGGGAGCTGTTTTTT.

Of note for this clonotype: A much more abundant neighbour one base away suggests this may be a read error. The rearrangement uses TRBV6-2 or TRBV6-3 and TRBJ1-1; TRBD1 is a possible D gene (5 bases). The CDR3 extends over 15 amino acids. The germline V gene encodes CDR1 MNHEY and CDR2 SVGEGT. The CDR3 nucleotides are TGTGCCAGCAGCTGGGGCCCGGGAATGAACGCTGAAGCTTTCTTT. It codes for CASSWGPGMNAEAFF.

This clonotype was counted ten times or more. V usage is TRBV6-2 or TRBV6-3 and J usage is TRBJ2-7; the D call may be TRBD1 or TRBD2 (5 bases each). The CDR3 spans 13 residues. V lost 2 bases and J 2 bases, leaving 7 bases between the germline ends. CDR1 MNHEY and CDR2 SVGEGT come from the germline V gene. The CDR3 nucleotides are TGTGCCAGCAGTTACGGGACCCCCTACGAGCAGTACTTC. Residues: CASSYGTPYEQYF.

As concerns this clonotype: The conserved phenylalanine or tryptophan normally closing the CDR3 is absent here, so this likely arose from a read error. It is unclear where the CDR3 begins or ends on the DNA, so no DNA is shown, and the CDR3 is as TCRdb lists it. The rearrangement joins TRBV11-2 to TRBJ2-1. The CDR3 is 10 amino acids long, termini counted. CDR1 is SGHAT and CDR2 is FQNNGV in the germline V gene. The CDR3 loop reads CASSLAEQSL.

This clonotype was counted ten times or more. The rearrangement uses TRBV7-9 and TRBJ1-1, with a possible D match to TRBD1 (6 bases). Germline V lookup: CDR1 SEHNR, CDR2 FQNEAQ (reference sequence). This CDR3 has 16 residues. V dropped 7 bases and J dropped 0 bases, with 18 bases sitting between them. The DNA of the CDR3 is TGTGCCAGCACCTATCTCTCGGGGGCATTGAACACTGAAGCTTTCTTT. It codes for CASTYLSGALNTEAFF.

Many counts were recorded for this clonotype. This chain connects TRBV11-2 to TRBJ2-5; no definite D call. Germline V gene lookup returns CDR1 SGHAT and CDR2 FQNNGV. The CDR3 covers 15 residues. With 5 bases removed from V and 3 bases from J, the gap between germline ends came to 16 bases. The CDR3 DNA follows: TGTGCCAGCAGCGTGGGGTACCTGACGAAAGAGACCCAGTACTTC. It specifies CASSVGYLTKETQYF.

In regard to this clonotype: Possible read error: a much larger clone is one base away. The chain has TRBV6-5 and TRBJ2-1, with TRBD2 as a possible D gene (6 bases). The CDR3 runs 14 residues. V lost 2 bases, J lost 9 bases, and 14 bases lay in between. Germline V gives CDR1 MNHEY, CDR2 SVGAGI. CDR3 bases: TGTGCCAGCAGTTACCTAGCGTTCTTAAGTGAGCAGTTCTTC. Translation gives CASSYLAFLSEQFF.

In regard to this clonotype: This may come from a read error, since a much larger clone is one base off. This sequence joins TRBV7-7 and TRBJ2-3; D is unresolved. The CDR3 is made up of 13 amino acids. In germline, CDR1 is SSHAT, CDR2 FNYEAQ (reference sequence). CDR3: CASSIEATDTRYF. The CDR3, as DNA: TGTGCCAGCAGCATAGAGGCCACAGATACGCGGTATTTT.

For this clonotype: The missing conserved phenylalanine or tryptophan at the end of this CDR3 makes a read error likely. J is TRBJ2-5 and V is TRBV18; no clear D. The ends were cut back, 0 bases at V and 4 bases at J, with 3 bases in the middle. CDR3 size: 12 residues. The germline V gene encodes CDR1 KGHSH and CDR2 LQKENI. CDR3 sequence reads: CASSPPGETQYL. CDR3 nucleotide sequence: TGTGCCAGCTCACCACCCGGAGAGACCCAGTACCTC.

This clonotype was counted ten times or more. CDR3 in DNA: TGCGCCAGCAGCCCCATGCTAGCGGAGTACAATGAGCAGTTCTTC. Residues: CASSPMLAEYNEQFF. The chain has TRBV4-3 and TRBJ2-1; 7 positions agree with TRBD2. The germline gives CDR1 LGHNA, CDR2 YSLEER. The CDR3 totals 15 residues. J gave up 4 bases and V 4 bases, and 7 bases lay outside the gene matches.

A remark on this clonotype: A read error is possible here, since a much larger clone lies one base away. CDR3 sequence reads: CTSGLGLARETQYF. The DNA for the CDR3 is TGTACTAGTGGTTTGGGTCTAGCGAGGGAGACCCAGTACTTC. The rearrangement links TRBV12-5 to TRBJ2-5; the D gene is possibly TRBD2 (6 bases). The germline V gene encodes CDR1 LGHNT and CDR2 FRNRAP. The CDR3 covers 14 residues.